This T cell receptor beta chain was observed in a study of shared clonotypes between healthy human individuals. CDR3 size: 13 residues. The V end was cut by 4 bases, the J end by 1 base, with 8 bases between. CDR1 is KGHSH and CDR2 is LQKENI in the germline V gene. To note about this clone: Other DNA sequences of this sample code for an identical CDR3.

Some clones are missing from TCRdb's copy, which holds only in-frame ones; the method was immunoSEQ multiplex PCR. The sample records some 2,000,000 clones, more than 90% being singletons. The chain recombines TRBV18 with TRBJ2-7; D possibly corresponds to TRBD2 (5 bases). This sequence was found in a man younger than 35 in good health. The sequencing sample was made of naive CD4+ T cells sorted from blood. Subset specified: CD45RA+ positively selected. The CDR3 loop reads CASSRTGSYEQYF. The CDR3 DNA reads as TGTGCCAGCTCACGGACGGGGTCCTACGAGCAGTACTTC.